The sequence of this T cell receptor beta chain was determined in a study of T-cell reconstitution after alpha-beta-depleted transplantation in children. As it was prepared, the TCRbeta library received unique molecular identifiers. TCRdb itself ran the PCR reads through MiXCR, one entry per CDR3 protein. The table has some 500,000 distinct CDR3 sequences, around 20% seen once. This clonotype was detected only a few times. V shed 5 bases and J 8 bases; nucleotides not matched to a gene: 8. The CDR3 is 13 residues long. Germline values: CDR1 SGHRS, CDR2 YFSETQ. The TCR originated in a human donor who donated a stem cell graft to a child with acute lymphoblastic leukemia. Specimen: PBMCs from the stem cell graft donor, collected from the stem cell graft. This chain joins TRBV5-1 and TRBJ1-2; TRBD1 agrees at 8 bases. The CDR3 here is CASRQPTGDGYTF. DNA for the CDR3: TGCGCCAGCAGACAACCGACAGGGGACGGCTACACCTTC.